Shown below are 14 T cell receptor beta chains from a single sample sequenced in a study of shared clonotypes between healthy human individuals. Measured with immunoSEQ multiplex PCR; TCRdb has only the in-frame clones, and not every one. The sample has millions of clones; just over 90% are singletons. The material sequenced was naive CD4+ T cells sorted from blood. The sample's subset: CD45RA+ positively selected. Receptor source: a man younger than 35 in good health.

The V and J genes are TRBV2 and TRBJ2-2, with a weak D call TRBD1 (6 bases). The V end lost 6 bases, the J end lost 6 bases, and 14 bases lay between the germline ends. The germline CDR1 and CDR2 sequences are SNHLY and FYNNEI. The CDR3 spans 14 residues. This CDR3 is CASRVTGTAGELFF. The CDR3 region has the DNA TGTGCCAGCAGGGTTACAGGGACGGCCGGGGAGCTGTTTTTT. Full variable domain (remainder filled in from reference TRBV2 and TRBJ2-2): EPEVTQTPSHQVTQMGQEVILRCVPISNHLYFYWYRQILGQKVEFLVSFYNNEISEKSEIFDDQFSVERPDGSNFTLKIRSTKLEDSAMYFCASRVTGTAGELFFGEGSRLTVL.

The V gene is TRBV5-4, the J gene TRBJ2-6, with 8 nucleotides matching TRBD1. The CDR3 runs 17 residues. The germline V gene encodes CDR1 SGHNT and CDR2 YYREEE (reference sequence). V shed 3 bases and J 0 bases; nucleotides not matched to a gene: 5. DNA of the CDR3: TGTGCCAGCAGCTCCGGGACAGGAACCTCTGGGGCCAACGTCCTGACTTTC. Protein sequence: CASSSGTGTSGANVLTF.

The rearrangement uses TRBV19 and TRBJ1-5, with D unclear. Looked up from germline, CDR1 is LNHDA and CDR2 is SQIVND (reference sequence). V lost 6 bases and J lost 6, with 15 bases in between. The CDR3 contains 14 residues. CDR3 region: CASRWATPGQPQHF. DNA for the CDR3: TGTGCCAGTAGATGGGCCACCCCGGGTCAGCCCCAGCATTTT.

The table lists this clone with a count of one. The chain is built from TRBV18 and TRBJ1-4; D possibly corresponds to TRBD1 (6 bases). Germline assignment: CDR1 KGHSH and CDR2 LQKENI. The CDR3 sequence is 16 residues long. The germline V and J ends were trimmed by 3 bases and 7 bases, with 18 bases remaining between them. CDR3 in amino acids: CASSPPTGPWGEKLFF. The CDR3 DNA reads as TGTGCCAGCTCACCTCCTACAGGGCCCTGGGGTGAAAAACTGTTTTTT. Together with reference TRBV18 and TRBJ1-4, the CDR3 gives the full variable domain: NAGVMQNPRHLVRRRGQEARLRCSPMKGHSHVYWYRQLPEEGLKFMVYLQKENIIDESGMPKERFSAEFPKEGPSILRIQQVVRGDSAAYFCASSPPTGPWGEKLFFGSGTQLSVL.

CDR3 coding DNA: TGTGCCAGCAGCGTAGTGGGTGCCTCCTACAATGAGCAGTTCTTC. This encodes CASSVVGASYNEQFF. V gene TRBV9 combines with J gene TRBJ2-1; the D is unclear. There are 15 residues in the CDR3. CDR1 and CDR2 (germline): SGDLS, YYNGEE. The V gene lost 0 bases and the J gene lost 0 bases, with 7 bases spanning the gap.

This chain's CDR3 is CASSYPEDSQLVYTF. As DNA, the CDR3 is TGTGCCAGCAGTTACCCGGAGGACAGTCAGTTGGTCTACACCTTC. The chain carries TRBV6-6 and TRBJ1-2; a weak D match, TRBD1 (6 bases). V dropped 2 bases and J dropped 10 bases, with 20 bases sitting between them. The germline V gene has CDR1 MNHNY and CDR2 SVGAGI (reference sequence). This CDR3 region has 15 residues.

The V gene is TRBV5-1, the J gene TRBJ2-5; TRBD2 matches 12 bases. Germline V gene sequence: CDR1 SGHRS, CDR2 YFSETQ. The V gene end was trimmed by 0 bases and the J gene end by 0 bases; junction bases not matched to a gene: 6. CDR3 length: 18 residues. The CDR3 spells CASSLGTSGAPYQETQYF. The DNA for the CDR3 is TGCGCCAGCAGCTTGGGGACTAGCGGGGCCCCCTACCAAGAGACCCAGTACTTC.

This chain connects TRBV7-9 to TRBJ2-5; 7 bases line up with TRBD2. The CDR3 length is 15 residues. Trimming removed 1 base from V and 4 bases from J; junction bases left unmatched: 6. Germline V gives CDR1 SEHNR, CDR2 FQNEAQ (reference sequence). The CDR3 DNA is TGTGCCAGCAGCTTAGTTCCGGCGGGAGCAGAGACCCAGTACTTC. This sequence encodes CASSLVPAGAETQYF.

This rearrangement joins TRBV19 to TRBJ2-5; possibly TRBD1 for D (6 bases). The V and J ends lost 3 bases and 5 bases respectively, with 10 bases between them. Germline lookup yields CDR1 LNHDA and CDR2 SQIVND (reference sequence). The CDR3 covers 13 residues. CDR3 residues: CASSMRGLETQYF. The CDR3 DNA reads as TGTGCCAGTAGTATGAGGGGGTTGGAGACCCAGTACTTC.

The CDR3 nucleotides are TGTGCCAGCAGCAAAACCGGGGGACACTCTGGAAACACCATATATTTT. As protein: CASSKTGGHSGNTIYF. The chain combines TRBV11-2 with TRBJ1-3, with D possibly being TRBD1 (6 bases). CDR1 and CDR2 from the germline V gene are SGHAT and FQNNGV. Trimming took off 5 bases at V and 0 bases at J, with 14 bases between the two ends. This CDR3 comprises 16 residues.

The V and J genes are TRBV6-5 and TRBJ2-3, with 9 bases aligning to TRBD2. Germline loops: CDR1 MNHEY, CDR2 SVGAGI. With 4 bases clipped from V and 4 bases from J, the junction kept 6 bases outside the gene matches. The CDR3 spans 15 residues. The DNA of the CDR3 is TGTGCCAGCAGTTCTAATAGCGGGGGCGCAGATACGCAGTATTTT. The encoded protein is CASSSNSGGADTQYF.

This clone was counted once. Lacking the conserved final phenylalanine or tryptophan, this CDR3 likely reflects a read error. The limits of the CDR3 on the DNA are not certain, so only TCRdb's listed CDR3 is given. The genes are TRBV5-7 and TRBJ2-7; the D call TRBD1 from the table was never checked on the DNA. TRBV5-7 is reported as an ORF; its role is uncertain. The CDR3 is 12 amino acids in total, end residues counted. CDR3 loop: CASSSPQGYLKG.

The CDR3 nucleotides are TGTGCCAGCAGCTTGTTCACCGGGGAGCTGTTTTTT. Its protein product is CASSLFTGELFF. The genes are TRBV5-6 and TRBJ2-2, with D unclear. Trimming left V 1 base short and J 4 bases short, with 2 bases between. This CDR3 spans 12 amino acids. CDR1 and CDR2 from the germline V gene are SGHDT and YYEEEE. Filled out from reference TRBV5-6 and TRBJ2-2, the complete variable domain reads DAGVTQSPTHLIKTRGQQVTLRCSPKSGHDTVSWYQQALGQGPQFIFQYYEEEERQRGNFPDRFSGHQFPNYSSELNVNALLLGDSALYLCASSLFTGELFFGEGSRLTVL.

This chain joins TRBV5-4 and TRBJ1-1; 7 bases fit TRBD1. The CDR3 covers 16 residues. J gave up 6 bases and V 0 bases, and 11 bases lay outside the gene matches. CDR1 and CDR2 (germline): SGHNT, YYREEE (reference sequence). The CDR3 here is CASSLALGRGPPEAFF. The CDR3 coding sequence is TGTGCCAGCAGCTTGGCCTTGGGGAGGGGGCCCCCTGAAGCTTTCTTT.